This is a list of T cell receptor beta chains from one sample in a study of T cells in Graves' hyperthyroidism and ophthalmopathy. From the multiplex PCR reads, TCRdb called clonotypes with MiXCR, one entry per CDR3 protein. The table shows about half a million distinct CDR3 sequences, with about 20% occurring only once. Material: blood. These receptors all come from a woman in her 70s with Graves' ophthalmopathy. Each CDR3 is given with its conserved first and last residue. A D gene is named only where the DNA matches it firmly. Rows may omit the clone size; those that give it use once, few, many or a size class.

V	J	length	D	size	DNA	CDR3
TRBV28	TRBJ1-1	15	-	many	TGTGCCAGCAGTCCCGCCGGGGCAGGCTCCACTGAAGCTTTCTTT	CASSPAGAGSTEAFF
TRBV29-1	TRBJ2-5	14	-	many	TGCAGCGTCCCTTCGGTGGCGCGGAGGGAGACCCAGTACTTC	CSVPSVARRETQYF
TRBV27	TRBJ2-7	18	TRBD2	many	TGTGCCAGCAGTTTAAGTCACTCTAGCGGGGGGGGAGCCTACGAGCAGTACTTC	CASSLSHSSGGGAYEQYF
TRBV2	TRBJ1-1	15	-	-	TGCGCCAGCAGCCAACTCGGCAGGGTGAATCCTGAAGCTTTCTTT	CASSQLGRVNPEAFF
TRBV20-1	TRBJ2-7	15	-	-	TGCAGTGCTAGAGATCGCCTCCGTCCCTCCTACGAGCAGTACTTC	CSARDRLRPSYEQYF
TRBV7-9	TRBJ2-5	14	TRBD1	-	TGTGCCAGCAGACTACAGGGGGCTCAAGAGACCCAGTACTTC	CASRLQGAQETQYF
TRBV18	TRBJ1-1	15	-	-	TGTGCCAGCTCACCACCGAGGGTGGCGAACACTGAAGCTTTCTTT	CASSPPRVANTEAFF
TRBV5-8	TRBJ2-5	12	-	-	TGTGCCAGCAGCTTACCTCCGGGACACTCCTACTTC	CASSLPPGHSYF
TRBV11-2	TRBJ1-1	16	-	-	TGTGCCAGCAGCCATCCCTTCCCGGGCCGAGAGGGGGAAGCTTTCTTT	CASSHPFPGREGEAFF
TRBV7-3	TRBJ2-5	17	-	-	TGTGCCAGCAGCTTACCCGGCCTAGGCGAGCCACAAGAGACCCAGTACTTC	CASSLPGLGEPQETQYF
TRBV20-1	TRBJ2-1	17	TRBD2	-	TGCAGTGCTAGGGGCGGACTAGCGGGAGGGACCTACAATGAGCAGTTCTTC	CSARGGLAGGTYNEQFF
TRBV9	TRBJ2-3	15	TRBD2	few	TGTGCCAGCAGGCCTGGACTAGCGACCACAGATACGCAGTATTTT	CASRPGLATTDTQYF
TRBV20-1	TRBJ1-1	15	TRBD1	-	TGCAGTGCTTCGCCAGGGGGTAGCATGAACACTGAAGCTTTCTTT	CSASPGGSMNTEAFF
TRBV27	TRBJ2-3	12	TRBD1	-	TGTGCCAGCAGTTTCTCAGGGGGTACGCAGTATTTT	CASSFSGGTQYF
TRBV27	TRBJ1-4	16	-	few	TGTGCCAGCAGTCCATCCCCGGGACGGATATATGAAAAACTGTTTTTT	CASSPSPGRIYEKLFF
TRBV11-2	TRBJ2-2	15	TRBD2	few	TGTGCCAGCAGACGACTAGCGGGAGATCACGGGGAGCTGTTTTTT	CASRRLAGDHGELFF
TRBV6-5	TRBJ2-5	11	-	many	TGTGCCAGCAGTTACTTAGAGACCCAGTACTTC	CASSYLETQYF
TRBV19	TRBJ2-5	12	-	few	TGTGCCAGTAGTATAGATCAAGAGACCCAGTACTTC	CASSIDQETQYF
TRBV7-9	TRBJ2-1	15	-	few	TGTGCCAGCAGCCCGTGGGTCCCGGGCTACAATGAGCAGTTCTTC	CASSPWVPGYNEQFF